This T cell receptor beta chain derives from a study of CD8 T cells in Susac syndrome. RNA, at about 0.45 to 1 ug, was reverse transcribed with random hexamers. Each CDR3 protein is one row after TCRdb ran MiXCR on the immunoSEQ multiplex PCR reads. The sample holds approximately 230,000 distinct CDR3 sequences, 93% seen once. The CDR3 has 13 residues. Trimming removed 4 bases at V and 3 bases at J, with 9 bases between. Germline V gives CDR1 SEHNR, CDR2 FQNEAQ (reference sequence). The sample was CD4+ T cells from PBMCs. V is TRBV7-9 and J is TRBJ1-1; D unresolved. The receptor was isolated from a human donor with multiple sclerosis. The CDR3 loop is CASSSNGDTEAFF. Written as DNA, the CDR3 is TGTGCCAGCAGCTCTAACGGTGACACTGAAGCTTTCTTT.